This T cell receptor beta chain was documented in a study of blood T cell repertoires in COVID-19. Study overall: There were acute and convalescent COVID-19 samples, and they came from the United States, Italy and Spain.

With 0 bases removed from V and 2 bases from J, the gap between germline ends came to 8 bases. There are 14 residues in the CDR3. The germline CDR1 and CDR2 sequences are SGDLS and YYNGEE. Repertoires were generated with immunoSEQ multiplex PCR, while TCRdb's copy carries only in-frame clones and drops some. Of some 190,000 clones in the sample, roughly 80% were seen once. Material for sequencing was peripheral blood. The rearrangement joins TRBV9 to TRBJ1-1; D possibly corresponds to TRBD1 (5 bases). This TCR was recovered from a woman between 40 and 50 years old with COVID-19, enrolled during active disease. Here the CDR3 reads CASSVETGNTEAFF. As DNA, the CDR3 is TGTGCCAGCAGCGTAGAAACAGGAAACACTGAAGCTTTCTTT.